These 18 T cell receptor beta chains were all obtained from the same sample, sequenced in a study of blood T cells in healthy people across ages. Through a sample-barcoded 5' primer and a J-beta primer mix, a second PCR was run for roughly 6 to 12 cycles. TCRdb redid the calling of the 5' RACE reads with MiXCR, one entry per CDR3 protein. The sample comprises around 780,000 distinct CDR3 sequences, about 26% of which are singletons, and about 3% rests with the top ten. This sample was shared with a second study, whose subject was T cells of mothers and their children.

Sequenced input: blood. These receptors were collected from a boy younger than 18 in good health.

The rearrangement joins TRBV2 to TRBJ2-4; D uncertain. The germline gives CDR1 SNHLY, CDR2 FYNNEI. The CDR3 loop spans 14 amino acids. The V end was cut by 4 bases, the J end by 1 base, with 8 bases between. The CDR3 protein is CASSGQEAKNIQYF. In nucleotides, the CDR3 is TGTGCCAGCAGTGGGCAGGAGGCCAAAAACATTCAGTACTTC.

The chain uses TRBV20-1 and TRBJ1-1, with TRBD1 matching 10 bases. This CDR3 has 16 residues. V shed 1 base, J shed 1 base, and the junction held 6 bases outside the gene matches. Looked up from germline, CDR1 is DFQATT and CDR2 is SNEGSKA (reference sequence). The CDR3 protein is CSARGETGGENTEAFF. The CDR3 bases are TGCAGTGCTAGAGGGGAGACAGGGGGCGAGAACACTGAAGCTTTCTTT.

This clonotype was found a few times. The rearrangement uses TRBV28 and TRBJ1-1; D ambiguous. Trimming removed 8 bases at V and 1 base at J, with 8 bases between. CDR3 size: 12 residues. Germline V lookup: CDR1 MDHEN, CDR2 SYDVKM. CDR3 loop: CASPGRNTEAFF. CDR3 bases: TGTGCCAGCCCAGGTCGGAACACTGAAGCTTTCTTT. Supplemented by reference TRBV28 and TRBJ1-1, the full variable domain reads DVKVTQSSRYLVKRTGEKVFLECVQDMDHENMFWYRQDPGLGLRLIYFSYDVKMKEKGDIPEGYSVSREKKERFSLILESASTNQTSMYLCASPGRNTEAFFGQGTRLTVV.

The chain employs TRBV20-1 and TRBJ2-7; 7 bases agree with TRBD2. The junction had 8 bases not matched to a gene; V was cut back by 2 bases and J by 4 bases. The CDR3 is made up of 14 amino acids. CDR1 is DFQATT, CDR2 SNEGSKA, per germline (reference sequence). CDR3 residues: CSARSLGGRYEQYF. The CDR3 DNA reads as TGCAGTGCTAGATCCCTCGGGGGGAGATACGAGCAGTACTTC.

This clonotype was recorded a few times. The chain couples TRBV28 to TRBJ2-7; the D call may be TRBD1 or TRBD2 (5 bases each). There are 11 residues in the CDR3. V lost 5 bases and J lost 9, with 11 bases in between. Germline CDR1 reads MDHEN; CDR2 reads SYDVKM. The CDR3: CASSTLRGQYF. The CDR3 nucleotides are TGTGCCAGCAGTACACTGAGGGGGCAGTACTTC.

The chain has TRBV2 and TRBJ2-2, with D possibly matching TRBD1 (6 bases). The CDR3 contains 17 residues. The V end was cut by 6 bases, the J end by 0 bases, with 17 bases between. Germline lookup yields CDR1 SNHLY and CDR2 FYNNEI. The CDR3 DNA reads TGTGCCAGCAGCACCCCCAGAGGACAGCCGAACACCGGGGAGCTGTTTTTT. Translation gives CASSTPRGQPNTGELFF.

In the case of this clonotype: One end of the junction is discordant with germline, which a read error may explain. This chain uses TRBV12-3 or TRBV12-4 with TRBJ2-7, with D tentatively TRBD2 (6 bases). The CDR3 loop spans 14 amino acids. In nucleotides, the CDR3 is TGTGCCAGTAGTTCGCCCGGGGGAGCGAACGAGCAGTACTTC. Its translation: CASSSPGGANEQYF.

The chain carries TRBV20-1 and TRBJ2-2; TRBD2 is a possible D gene (5 bases). Trimming removed 0 bases from V and 1 base from J, with 9 bases in between. This CDR3 is built from 15 residues. Germline loops: CDR1 DFQATT, CDR2 SNEGSKA (reference sequence). In DNA form, the CDR3 reads TGCAGTGCTAGAGATGGTGGAGGGAACACCGGGGAGCTGTTTTTT. Protein sequence: CSARDGGGNTGELFF.

This clonotype appeared a few times. V and J are TRBV7-2 and TRBJ2-5; 9 positions match TRBD2. Judging by the DNA end, TRBJ2-1 fits better; the J call may be wrong. CDR3 size: 15 residues. CDR1 and CDR2 from the germline V gene are SGHTA and FQGNSA. The CDR3 DNA is TGTGCCAGCAGCCCGGGACTAGCACAATACAATGAGCAGTTCTTC. Translating gives CASSPGLAQYNEQFF.

The CDR3 sequence is CASILEGDEQFF. The CDR3 DNA sequence: TGTGCCAGCATCCTGGAGGGGGATGAGCAGTTCTTC. The chain couples TRBV7-9 to TRBJ2-1; D possibly matches TRBD1 or TRBD2 (6 bases each). Between the trimmed V and J ends, which lost 7 bases and 8 bases, there was a span of 12 bases. CDR3 length: 12 residues. Germline-derived CDR1 and CDR2 are SEHNR and FQNEAQ (reference sequence). The whole variable domain, filled in from reference TRBV7-9 and TRBJ2-1, reads DTGVSQNPRHKITKRGQNVTFRCDPISEHNRLYWYRQTLGQGPEFLTYFQNEAQLEKSRLLSDRFSAERPKGSFSTLEIQRTEQGDSAMYLCASILEGDEQFFGPGTRLTVL.

This clonotype has just a few counts. This sequence joins TRBV27 and TRBJ1-2; 8 bases align to TRBD1. The CDR3 has 13 residues. Unmatched junction bases numbered 6, after V lost 4 bases and J lost 8 bases. Per germline, CDR1 MNHEY and CDR2 SMNVEV (reference sequence). The CDR3 protein is CASSYQGAGGYTF. The CDR3 DNA follows: TGTGCCAGCAGTTATCAGGGGGCTGGAGGCTACACCTTC.

V and J are TRBV30 and TRBJ2-3; D remains ambiguous. CDR3 size: 14 residues. Trimming left V 2 bases short and J 1 base short, with 10 bases between. The germline V gene has CDR1 GTSNPN and CDR2 SVGIG (reference sequence). The chain's CDR3 is CAWSQRSRTDTQYF. CDR3 DNA: TGTGCCTGGAGTCAGCGATCTCGCACAGATACGCAGTATTTT.

The chain couples TRBV2 to TRBJ2-1, with D hard to call. This CDR3 has 16 residues. Germline V gene data show CDR1 as SNHLY and CDR2 as FYNNEI. Trimming stripped 3 bases from V and 1 base from J, with 13 bases between. The CDR3 DNA sequence: TGTGCCAGCAGTGAGATAAAAAGTTCATCCTACAATGAGCAGTTCTTC. Its translation is CASSEIKSSSYNEQFF.

This chain connects TRBV4-1 to TRBJ1-6, with D uncertain. Germline V gene data show CDR1 as MGHRA and CDR2 as YSYEKL. The CDR3 has 15 residues. Trimming removed 4 bases from V and 0 bases from J, with 7 bases in between. CDR3 DNA sequence: TGCGCCAGCAGCCCCCGCGGCTCCTATAATTCACCCCTCCACTTT. Amino acid sequence: CASSPRGSYNSPLHF.

This rearrangement joins TRBV3-1 to TRBJ1-3, with TRBD1 matching 9 bases. CDR3 length: 13 amino acids. The ends lost 4 bases at V and 12 bases at J; junction bases unmatched: 7. Germline V gene lookup returns CDR1 LGHDT and CDR2 YNNKEL (reference sequence). The CDR3 region has the DNA TGTGCCAGCAGCCCCACCACAGGGGGCAACATATATTTT. It specifies CASSPTTGGNIYF.

The V call is TRBV6-2 or TRBV6-3, the J call TRBJ2-5; D is unresolved. The V gene's germline CDR1 is MNHEY and CDR2 SVGEGT. With 5 bases removed from V and 1 base from J, the gap between germline ends came to 17 bases. The CDR3 extends over 16 amino acids. CDR3 residues: CASSRPTKSLQETQYF. As DNA, the CDR3 is TGTGCCAGCAGTCGACCGACAAAATCCCTCCAAGAGACCCAGTACTTC.

This clonotype came up a few times. The V and J genes are TRBV12-3 or TRBV12-4 and TRBJ2-3; tentatively, D is TRBD1 or TRBD2 (5 bases each). CDR3 length: 16 residues. The V gene lost 3 bases and the J gene lost 1 base, with 14 bases spanning the gap. In DNA, the CDR3 is TGTGCCAGCAGTTTTGGGGGTCGTTCGGGCACAGATACGCAGTATTTT. Its translation: CASSFGGRSGTDTQYF.

The CDR3: CASSRSTVDEPQHF. DNA for the CDR3: TGTGCCAGCAGCCGCTCGACTGTCGACGAGCCCCAGCATTTT. This chain uses TRBV4-2 with TRBJ1-5, with no clear D. This CDR3 spans 14 amino acids. Between the trimmed V and J ends, which lost 4 bases and 8 bases, there was a span of 15 bases. The V gene's germline CDR1 is LGHNA and CDR2 YNFKEQ.